Each of the 20 T cell receptor beta chains below was sequenced from the same sample in a study of OX40 agonist ivuxolimab in advanced cancers. Libraries were prepared by immunoSEQ multiplex PCR; TCRdb keeps only in-frame clonotypes and omits some of them. The sample holds more than 75,000 clones; around 80% are singletons and the top ten take 6.6%. Material: CD4+ or CD8+ T cells sorted from blood, obtained in a trial of the OX40 agonist ivuxolimab. All receptors come from an adult with an advanced solid tumor such as melanoma, head and neck, liver or kidney cancer.

This CDR3 reads CASSSVVGALLKTQYF. CDR3 coding DNA: TGTGCCAGCAGCTCAGTTGTAGGGGCGCTTTTGAAGACCCAGTACTTC. The chain links TRBV11-2 to TRBJ2-5, with a possible D match to TRBD1 (5 bases). This CDR3 has 16 amino acids. Germline CDR1 and CDR2: SGHAT and FQNNGV. V lost 4 bases to trimming and J lost 6 bases, with 21 bases between them.

This clone was seen a few times. The CDR3 reads CSVEETAGLNTEAFF. CDR3 coding DNA: TGCAGCGTTGAAGAGACAGCGGGCTTGAACACTGAAGCTTTCTTT. This chain joins TRBV29-1 and TRBJ1-1; D is perhaps TRBD1 (5 bases). Germline CDR1 and CDR2: SQVTM and ANQGSEA. The CDR3 extends over 15 amino acids. V lost 0 bases, J lost 0 bases, and 11 bases lay in between.

The chain joins TRBV10-2 to TRBJ2-1; TRBD2 matches 9 bases. The CDR3 sequence is 16 residues long. CDR1 is WSHSY, CDR2 SAAADI, per germline. V trimming: 2 bases; J trimming: 6 bases; junction bases outside the gene matches: 8. CDR3 coding DNA: TGCGCCAGCAGTGAGCCTCACGGCGGGAGGGCCAATGAGCAGTTCTTC. This encodes CASSEPHGGRANEQFF.

Note on this clone: At one end, the junction sequence differs from germline, possibly due to a read error. This chain uses TRBV15 with TRBJ1-3, with 7 positions matching TRBD1. The CDR3 is 15 residues long. Germline V gene sequence: CDR1 LNHNV, CDR2 YYDKDF (reference sequence). Here the CDR3 reads CATSGDRARGNTIYF. In DNA form, the CDR3 reads TGTGCCACCAGCGGAGACAGGGCCCGCGGAAACACCATATATTTT.

V gene TRBV29-1 combines with J gene TRBJ2-2, with D tentatively TRBD1 or TRBD2 (5 bases each). The CDR3 spans 16 residues. V lost 4 bases and J 2 bases, leaving 17 bases between the germline ends. CDR1 is SQVTM and CDR2 is ANQGSEA in the germline V gene. The CDR3 here is CSVARPGGDNTGELFF. CDR3 nucleotide sequence: TGCAGCGTTGCCCGGCCCGGTGGGGACAACACCGGGGAGCTGTTTTTT.

The rearrangement uses TRBV5-1 and TRBJ2-1; either TRBD1 or TRBD2 may supply D (6 bases each). Germline lookup yields CDR1 SGHRS and CDR2 YFSETQ. Trimming left V 4 bases short and J 9 bases short, with 23 bases between. CDR3 length equals 16 residues. This CDR3 is CASSPRGTGGGGEQFF. DNA for the CDR3: TGCGCCAGCAGCCCCAGGGGAACCGGGGGAGGTGGTGAGCAGTTCTTC.

The chain has TRBV14 and TRBJ1-3, with unresolved D. V lost 0 bases, J lost 0 bases, and 15 bases lay in between. Per the germline V gene, CDR1 is SGHDN and CDR2 is FVKESK. This CDR3 region has 18 residues. This CDR3 is CASSQEGRERDSGNTIYF. The CDR3 DNA is TGTGCCAGCAGCCAAGAAGGGAGGGAAAGGGACTCTGGAAACACCATATATTTT.

This chain uses TRBV19 with TRBJ1-2, with a possible D match to TRBD1 (5 bases). Germline CDR1 reads LNHDA; CDR2 reads SQIVND (reference sequence). The CDR3 is 14 residues long. Trimming took off 7 bases at V and 5 bases at J, with 17 bases between the two ends. As DNA, the CDR3 is TGTGCCAGTAACCACCAGGGTCTATGGTATGGCTACACCTTC. Amino acids: CASNHQGLWYGYTF. Complete variable domain (other parts from reference TRBV19 and TRBJ1-2): DGGITQSPKYLFRKEGQNVTLSCEQNLNHDAMYWYRQDPGQGLRLIYYSQIVNDFQKGDIAEGYSVSREKKESFPLTVTSAQKNPTAFYLCASNHQGLWYGYTFGSGTRLTVV.

This clone was picked up one time. V is TRBV27 and J is TRBJ2-5; D gene uncertain. The CDR3 runs to 11 residues. Trimming removed 8 bases at V and 1 base at J, with 5 bases between. Germline CDR1 reads MNHEY; CDR2 reads SMNVEV (reference sequence). The CDR3 DNA reads TGTGCCAGCGGGTCCCAAGAGACCCAGTACTTC. As protein: CASGSQETQYF.

The J gene is TRBJ2-3, the V gene TRBV5-1, with 10 bases matching TRBD2. The trim removed 5 bases at V and 3 bases at J, leaving 6 bases unmatched. CDR3 length: 15 amino acids. CDR1 is SGHRS, CDR2 YFSETQ, per germline. CDR3 nucleotides: TGCGCCAGCAGTCGAGCGGGGGGGACTACAGATACGCAGTATTTT. Translated, it gives CASSRAGGTTDTQYF.

V and J are TRBV7-6 and TRBJ2-1, with a weak D call TRBD2 (5 bases). The CDR3 is 16 amino acids. Per germline, CDR1 SGHVS and CDR2 FNYEAQ. V was clipped by 5 bases and J by 0 bases, with 14 bases between them. CDR3 region: CASSPRKGSSYNEQFF. The DNA for the CDR3 is TGTGCCAGCAGCCCCCGGAAAGGGAGCTCCTACAATGAGCAGTTCTTC.

The chain joins TRBV7-2 to TRBJ2-7; a weak D match, TRBD1 (5 bases). The CDR3 has 13 amino acids. Per the germline V gene, CDR1 is SGHTA and CDR2 is FQGNSA. Trimming removed 5 bases at V and 2 bases at J, with 10 bases between. This chain's CDR3 is CASSLQATYEQYF. CDR3 bases: TGTGCCAGCAGCCTACAGGCCACCTACGAGCAGTACTTC.

The chain employs TRBV11-2 and TRBJ1-5; D may be TRBD1 (5 bases). This CDR3 comprises 14 residues. From germline, CDR1 is SGHAT and CDR2 FQNNGV. Trimming shortened V by 1 base and J by 5 bases, and 9 bases separated the two germline ends. This CDR3 reads CASSLAQGYQPQHF. DNA of the CDR3: TGTGCCAGCAGCTTAGCCCAGGGCTATCAGCCCCAGCATTTT.

The chain uses TRBV7-9 and TRBJ2-7; tentative D call: TRBD1 (6 bases). V lost 4 bases and J lost 9, with 19 bases in between. The germline gives CDR1 SEHNR, CDR2 FQNEAQ (reference sequence). The CDR3 loop spans 14 amino acids. In DNA, the CDR3 is TGTGCCAGCAGCTCCGCCGGGACACCCGTAGGGCAGTACTTC. Its protein product is CASSSAGTPVGQYF.

The V and J genes are TRBV6-5 and TRBJ2-1, with D uncertain. The germline V and J ends were trimmed by 6 bases and 4 bases, with 4 bases remaining between them. The CDR3 sequence is 11 residues long. Germline V CDR1 and CDR2: MNHEY, SVGAGI. The CDR3, as DNA: TGTGCCAGCAGGCTTTACAATGAGCAGTTCTTC. Residues: CASRLYNEQFF.

This chain joins TRBV7-9 and TRBJ1-6; D is possibly TRBD1 (6 bases). The CDR3 is 15 amino acids. Trimming left V 1 base short and J 4 bases short, with 8 bases between. Germline V CDR1 and CDR2: SEHNR, FQNEAQ (reference sequence). CDR3 sequence (DNA): TGTGCCAGCAGCTTAGAGGGGGGTTATAATTCACCCCTCCACTTT. This encodes CASSLEGGYNSPLHF.

The J gene is TRBJ2-5, the V gene TRBV5-1, with D maybe TRBD2 (5 bases). Germline V gives CDR1 SGHRS, CDR2 YFSETQ. Trimming took 4 bases from V and 5 from J, leaving 15 bases between them. CDR3 length equals 14 residues. The CDR3 is CASSRITRVETQYF. The CDR3 nucleotides are TGCGCCAGCAGCCGCATTACTAGAGTCGAGACCCAGTACTTC.

In DNA, the CDR3 is TGCGCCAGCCAGTCGGGGCCGCCAAAAATCAATCAGCCCCAGCATTTT. As protein: CASQSGPPKINQPQHF. The chain carries TRBV10-1 and TRBJ1-5; D is possibly TRBD1 (5 bases). The CDR3 runs 16 residues. V lost 8 bases, J lost 3 bases, and 20 bases lay in between. Looked up from germline, CDR1 is WNHNN and CDR2 is SYGVQD (reference sequence).

This sequence joins TRBV11-2 and TRBJ2-7, with D perhaps matching TRBD1 (5 bases). The ends were cut back, 4 bases at V and 5 bases at J, with 18 bases in the middle. The CDR3 contains 15 residues. CDR1 SGHAT and CDR2 FQNNGV come from the germline V gene. The CDR3 reads CASSSRTSPFDEQYF. The CDR3 DNA reads TGTGCCAGCAGCTCACGGACAAGTCCCTTCGACGAGCAGTACTTC.

The rearrangement joins TRBV18 to TRBJ2-5, with D uncertain. Germline assignment: CDR1 KGHSH and CDR2 LQKENI. The CDR3 covers 13 residues. V was pared by 2 bases and J by 1 base, with 5 bases between. CDR3 region: CASSPNLQETQYF. The CDR3 DNA sequence: TGTGCCAGCTCACCAAACCTCCAAGAGACCCAGTACTTC. Drawing the rest from reference TRBV18 and TRBJ2-5, the complete variable domain is NAGVMQNPRHLVRRRGQEARLRCSPMKGHSHVYWYRQLPEEGLKFMVYLQKENIIDESGMPKERFSAEFPKEGPSILRIQQVVRGDSAAYFCASSPNLQETQYFGPGTRLLVL.